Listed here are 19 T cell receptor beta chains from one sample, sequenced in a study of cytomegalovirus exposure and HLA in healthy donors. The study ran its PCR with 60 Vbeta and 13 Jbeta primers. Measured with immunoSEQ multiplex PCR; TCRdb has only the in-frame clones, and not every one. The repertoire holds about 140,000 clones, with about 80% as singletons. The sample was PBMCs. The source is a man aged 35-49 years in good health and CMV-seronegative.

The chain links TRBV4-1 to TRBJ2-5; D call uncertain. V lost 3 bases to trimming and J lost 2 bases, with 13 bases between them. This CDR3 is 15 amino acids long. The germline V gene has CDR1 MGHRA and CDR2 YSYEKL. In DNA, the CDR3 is TGCGCCAGCAGCCACACCCTGGCGGCTCAAGAGACCCAGTACTTC. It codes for CASSHTLAAQETQYF.

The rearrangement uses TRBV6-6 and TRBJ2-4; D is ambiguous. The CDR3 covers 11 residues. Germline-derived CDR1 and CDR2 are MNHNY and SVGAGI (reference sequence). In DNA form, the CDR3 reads TGTGCAGCAGGTTCCAAAAACATTCAGTACTTC. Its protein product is CAAGSKNIQYF.

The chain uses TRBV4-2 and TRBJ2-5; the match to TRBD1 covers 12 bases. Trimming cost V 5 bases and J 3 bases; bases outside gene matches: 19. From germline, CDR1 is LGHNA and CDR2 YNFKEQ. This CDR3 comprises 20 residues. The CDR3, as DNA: TGTGCCAGCAGCACCACGACCGGGACAGGGGGCTTGATTTGGGAAGAGACCCAGTACTTC. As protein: CASSTTTGTGGLIWEETQYF.

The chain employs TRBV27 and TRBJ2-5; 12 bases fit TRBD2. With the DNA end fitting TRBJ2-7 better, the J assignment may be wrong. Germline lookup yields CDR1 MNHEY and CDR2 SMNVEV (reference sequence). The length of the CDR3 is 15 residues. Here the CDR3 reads CASSSGTSGPYEQYF. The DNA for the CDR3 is TGTGCCAGCAGCTCAGGGACTAGCGGGCCCTACGAGCAGTACTTC.

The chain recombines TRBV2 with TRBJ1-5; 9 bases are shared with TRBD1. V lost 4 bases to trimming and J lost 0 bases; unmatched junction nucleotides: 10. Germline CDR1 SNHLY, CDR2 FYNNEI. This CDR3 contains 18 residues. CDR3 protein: CASSVTGQGWASNQPQHF. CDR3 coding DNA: TGTGCCAGCAGTGTAACTGGACAGGGGTGGGCTAGCAATCAGCCCCAGCATTTT.

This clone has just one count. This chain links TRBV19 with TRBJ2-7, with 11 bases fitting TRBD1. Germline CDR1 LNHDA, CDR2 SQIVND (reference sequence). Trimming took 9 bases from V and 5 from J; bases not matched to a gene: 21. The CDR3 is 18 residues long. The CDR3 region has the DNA TGTGCCAGATCAGGACAGGGGGCGAATAACCCCCATTGGGACGAGCAGTACTTC. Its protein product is CARSGQGANNPHWDEQYF.

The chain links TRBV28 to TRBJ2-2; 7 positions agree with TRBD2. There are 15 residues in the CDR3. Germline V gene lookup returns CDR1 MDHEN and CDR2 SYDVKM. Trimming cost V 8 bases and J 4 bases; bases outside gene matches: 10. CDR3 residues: CASQQPAGRTGELFF. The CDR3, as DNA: TGTGCCAGCCAGCAGCCAGCGGGGCGCACCGGGGAGCTGTTTTTT.

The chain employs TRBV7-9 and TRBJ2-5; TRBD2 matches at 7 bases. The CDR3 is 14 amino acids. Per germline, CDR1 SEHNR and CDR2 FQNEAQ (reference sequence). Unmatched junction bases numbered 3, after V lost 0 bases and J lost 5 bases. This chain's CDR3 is CASSLAGGTETQYF. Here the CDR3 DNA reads TGTGCCAGCAGCTTAGCGGGGGGGACGGAGACCCAGTACTTC.

In DNA form, the CDR3 reads TGTGCCAGCTCCGAGACAGGGTTTCAGCCCCAGCATTTT. Protein sequence: CASSETGFQPQHF. The chain carries TRBV7-2 and TRBJ1-5, with 7 bases aligning to TRBD1. This CDR3 is built from 13 residues. The V segment lost 8 bases and the J segment 6 bases; nucleotides outside the gene matches: 7. Germline CDR1 is SGHTA and CDR2 is FQGNSA. The full variable domain, completed using reference TRBV7-2 and TRBJ1-5, is GAGVSQSPSNKVTEKGKDVELRCDPISGHTALYWYRQSLGQGLEFLIYFQGNSAPDKSGLPSDRFSAERTGGSVSTLTIQRTQQEDSAVYLCASSETGFQPQHFGDGTRLSIL.

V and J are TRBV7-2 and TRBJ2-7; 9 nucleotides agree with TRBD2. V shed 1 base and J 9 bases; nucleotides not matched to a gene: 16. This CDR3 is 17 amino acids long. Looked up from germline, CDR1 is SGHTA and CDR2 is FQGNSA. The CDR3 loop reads CASSLGSPSGKEGGQYF. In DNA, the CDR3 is TGTGCCAGCAGCTTAGGGTCCCCTAGCGGGAAGGAAGGGGGGCAGTACTTC. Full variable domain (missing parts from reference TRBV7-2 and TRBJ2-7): GAGVSQSPSNKVTEKGKDVELRCDPISGHTALYWYRQSLGQGLEFLIYFQGNSAPDKSGLPSDRFSAERTGGSVSTLTIQRTQQEDSAVYLCASSLGSPSGKEGGQYFGPGTRLTVT.

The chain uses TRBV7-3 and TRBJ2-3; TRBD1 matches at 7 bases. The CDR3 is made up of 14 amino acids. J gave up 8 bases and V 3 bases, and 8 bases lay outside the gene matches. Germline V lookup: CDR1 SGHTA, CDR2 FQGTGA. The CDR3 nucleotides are TGTGCCAGCAGCTTCCGAGGGGGCCAGGCTACGCAGTATTTT. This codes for CASSFRGGQATQYF.

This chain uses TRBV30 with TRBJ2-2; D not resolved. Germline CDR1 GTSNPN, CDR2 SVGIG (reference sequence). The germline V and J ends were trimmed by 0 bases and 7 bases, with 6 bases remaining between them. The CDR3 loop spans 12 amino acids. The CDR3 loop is CAWSVHYGELFF. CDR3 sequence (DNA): TGTGCCTGGAGTGTACACTACGGGGAGCTGTTTTTT.

The CDR3 DNA sequence: TGCGCCAGCAGCTTGGGACAGGGTAATGAAAAACTGTTTTTT. This gives the protein CASSLGQGNEKLFF. The rearrangement links TRBV5-1 to TRBJ1-4, with TRBD1 identical over 7 bases. The CDR3 length is 14 residues. The germline gives CDR1 SGHRS, CDR2 YFSETQ. V lost 0 bases, J lost 4 bases, and 0 bases stayed unmatched.

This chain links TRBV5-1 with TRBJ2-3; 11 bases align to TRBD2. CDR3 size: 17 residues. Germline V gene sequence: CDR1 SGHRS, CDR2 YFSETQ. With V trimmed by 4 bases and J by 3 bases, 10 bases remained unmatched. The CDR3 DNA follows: TGCGCCAGCAGCCCCCGCCGGGCTAGCGGGGGGACAGATACGCAGTATTTT. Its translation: CASSPRRASGGTDTQYF.

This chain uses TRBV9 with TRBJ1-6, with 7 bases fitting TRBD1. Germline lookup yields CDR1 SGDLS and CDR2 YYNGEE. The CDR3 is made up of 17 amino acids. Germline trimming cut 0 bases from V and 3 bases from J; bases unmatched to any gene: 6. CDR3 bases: TGTGCCAGCAGCGTAGATCTAGGGGGCTTCTATAATTCACCCCTCCACTTT. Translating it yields CASSVDLGGFYNSPLHF.

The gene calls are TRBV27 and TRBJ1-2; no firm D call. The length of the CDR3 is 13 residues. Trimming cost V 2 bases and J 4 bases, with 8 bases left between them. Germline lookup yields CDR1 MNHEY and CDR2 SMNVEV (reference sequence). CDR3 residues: CASSLGGGYGYTF. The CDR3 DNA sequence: TGTGCCAGCAGTTTAGGAGGCGGCTATGGCTACACCTTC.

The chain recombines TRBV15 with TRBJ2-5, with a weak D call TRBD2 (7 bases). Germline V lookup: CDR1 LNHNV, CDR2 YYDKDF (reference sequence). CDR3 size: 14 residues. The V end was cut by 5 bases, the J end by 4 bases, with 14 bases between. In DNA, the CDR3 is TGTGCCACCAGCGGGGGGGGCCTGCGAGAGACCCAGTACTTC. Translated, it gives CATSGGGLRETQYF.

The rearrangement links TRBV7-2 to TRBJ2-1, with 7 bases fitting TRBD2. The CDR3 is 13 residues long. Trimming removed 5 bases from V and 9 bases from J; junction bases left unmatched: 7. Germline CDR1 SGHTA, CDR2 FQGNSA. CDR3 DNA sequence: TGTGCCAGCAGCGCACGACTAGCAGGTGAGCAGTTCTTC. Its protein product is CASSARLAGEQFF.

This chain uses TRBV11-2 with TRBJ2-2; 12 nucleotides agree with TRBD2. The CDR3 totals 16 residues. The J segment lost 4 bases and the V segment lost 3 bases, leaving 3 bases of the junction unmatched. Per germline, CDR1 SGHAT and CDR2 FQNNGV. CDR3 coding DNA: TGTGCCAGCAGCTTGCTAGCGGGAGGGCCCACCGGGGAGCTGTTTTTT. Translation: CASSLLAGGPTGELFF.